One T cell receptor beta chain is described in this entry. This record belongs to a study of blood T cell repertoires in COVID-19. About the research overall: The United States, Italy and Spain supplied acute and convalescent COVID-19 samples.

The Seattle site enrolled patients during active infection and followed them longitudinally. V shed 6 bases and J 7 bases; nucleotides not matched to a gene: 5. Per the germline V gene, CDR1 is MDHEN and CDR2 is SYDVKM. This CDR3 has 13 residues. As processed by the authors: Scientists estimated how many nucleated cells there were by amplifying reference gene primers. The assay was immunoSEQ multiplex PCR, and TCRdb's table has in-frame clones only and misses some. From that table come the V and J calls and clone size; the DNA was used to work out D and trimming. The table shows roughly 300,000 clones, with approximately 90% occurring only once.

The chain combines TRBV28 with TRBJ1-5; 8 nucleotides align to TRBD1. This sequence was found in a woman aged 25 to 39 with COVID-19, enrolled during active disease. The specimen was peripheral blood. CDR3 coding DNA: TGTGCCAGCAGGACAGGGGATACGCAGCCCCAGCATTTT. It yields the protein CASRTGDTQPQHF. Based on the CDR3 plus reference TRBV28 and TRBJ1-5, the full variable domain is DVKVTQSSRYLVKRTGEKVFLECVQDMDHENMFWYRQDPGLGLRLIYFSYDVKMKEKGDIPEGYSVSREKKERFSLILESASTNQTSMYLCASRTGDTQPQHFGDGTRLSIL.